The entry below gives a single TCR beta chain sequence along with its context. Its antigen remains unknown. The data are from a study of T-cell reconstitution after alpha-beta-depleted transplantation in children. Study-level results: When one year had passed after transplant, most T-cell counts and diversity came from newly produced T cells. Reportedly, alpha-beta T cells present about two months post-transplant originated from several hundred expanded clones of graft origin.

From germline, CDR1 is LNHDA and CDR2 SQIVND (reference sequence). The CDR3 is 15 residues long. V lost 5 bases to trimming and J lost 3 bases; unmatched junction nucleotides: 9. TCRbeta library preparation incorporated unique molecular identifiers. Via MiXCR, TCRdb re-called the PCR reads, giving one row per CDR3 protein. The sample carries about 90,000 distinct CDR3 sequences, roughly 16% recorded once. Sequencing was performed on PBMCs, mostly from graft donor cells, taken 180 days after TCRalphabeta/CD19-depleted stem cell transplant. The chain is built from TRBV19 and TRBJ2-7; 8 bases are shared with TRBD1. The receptor was derived from a male patient aged 2-15 years who had a stem cell transplant for acute lymphoblastic leukemia, so the T cells may come from the graft donor. The CDR3 nucleotides are TGTGCCAGTAGTTTCCAAGGACAGGGTTTCTACGAGCAGTACTTC. It translates to CASSFQGQGFYEQYF. The complete variable domain, with remaining parts taken from reference TRBV19 and TRBJ2-7, reads DGGITQSPKYLFRKEGQNVTLSCEQNLNHDAMYWYRQDPGQGLRLIYYSQIVNDFQKGDIAEGYSVSREKKESFPLTVTSAQKNPTAFYLCASSFQGQGFYEQYFGPGTRLTVT.